The source of this T cell receptor (beta chain) is a study of T cells after yellow fever vaccination. Study as a whole: Low-cell-number fractions were prepared with SMART-Seq v4 Ultra Low Input.

A universal primer site and UMIs were added as TCR cDNA was made by 5'RACE template switching. TCRdb redid the calling of the 5' RACE reads with MiXCR, one entry per CDR3 protein. The table shows 500,000 to 650,000 distinct CDR3 sequences, with about 17% occurring only once. The CDR3 extends over 16 amino acids. Germline loops: CDR1 LGHNA, CDR2 YSLEER. V gave up 0 bases and J gave up 4 bases; unmatched junction bases: 7. The TCR originated in a young man who received the YFV17D yellow fever vaccine. The sequences come from PBMCs, collected around 5 days after the first yellow fever vaccination. The V gene is TRBV4-3, the J gene TRBJ2-7, with 9 positions matching TRBD1. The CDR3 DNA is TGCGCCAGCAGCCAAGACTCGACAGGGGGTATGTACGAGCAGTACTTC. Amino acid sequence: CASSQDSTGGMYEQYF.